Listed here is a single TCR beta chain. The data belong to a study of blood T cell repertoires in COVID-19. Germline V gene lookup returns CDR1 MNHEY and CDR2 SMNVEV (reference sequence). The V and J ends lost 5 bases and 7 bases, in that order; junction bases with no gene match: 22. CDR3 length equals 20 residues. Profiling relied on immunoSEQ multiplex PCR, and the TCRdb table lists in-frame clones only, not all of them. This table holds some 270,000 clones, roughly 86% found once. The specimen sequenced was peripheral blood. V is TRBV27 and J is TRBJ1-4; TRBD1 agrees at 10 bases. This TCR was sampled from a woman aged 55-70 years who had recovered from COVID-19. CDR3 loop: CASSPSSYGTGAFSSEKLFF. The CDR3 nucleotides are TGTGCCAGCAGTCCATCTTCGTACGGGACAGGGGCGTTTAGTAGTGAAAAACTGTTTTTT.